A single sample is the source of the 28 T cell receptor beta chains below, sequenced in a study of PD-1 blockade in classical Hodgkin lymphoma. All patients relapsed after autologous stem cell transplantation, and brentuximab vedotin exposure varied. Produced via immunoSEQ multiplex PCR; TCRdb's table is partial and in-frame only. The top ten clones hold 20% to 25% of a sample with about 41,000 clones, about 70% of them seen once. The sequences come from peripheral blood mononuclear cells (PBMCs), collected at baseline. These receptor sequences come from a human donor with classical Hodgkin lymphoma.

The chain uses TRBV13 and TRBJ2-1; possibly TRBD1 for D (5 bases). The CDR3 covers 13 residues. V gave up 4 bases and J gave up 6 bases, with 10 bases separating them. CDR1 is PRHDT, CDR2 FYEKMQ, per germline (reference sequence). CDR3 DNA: TGTGCCAGCAGCTGGCGTGGGGCCAATGAGCAGTTCTTC. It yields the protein CASSWRGANEQFF.

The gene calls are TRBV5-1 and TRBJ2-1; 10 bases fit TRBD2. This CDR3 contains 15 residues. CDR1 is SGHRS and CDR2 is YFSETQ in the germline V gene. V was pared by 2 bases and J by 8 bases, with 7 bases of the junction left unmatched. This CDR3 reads CASSLSGRAIHEQFF. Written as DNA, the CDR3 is TGCGCCAGCAGCTTAAGCGGGAGGGCCATACATGAGCAGTTCTTC. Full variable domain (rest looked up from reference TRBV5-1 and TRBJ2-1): KAGVTQTPRYLIKTRGQQVTLSCSPISGHRSVSWYQQTPGQGLQFLFEYFSETQRNKGNFPGRFSGRQFSNSRSEMNVSTLELGDSALYLCASSLSGRAIHEQFFGPGTRLTVL.

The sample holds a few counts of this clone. The chain's CDR3 is CASSLHGDTEAFF. The CDR3 DNA sequence: TGTGCCAGCAGCTTACATGGGGACACTGAAGCTTTCTTT. V is TRBV7-9 and J is TRBJ1-1; D uncertain. Looked up from germline, CDR1 is SEHNR and CDR2 is FQNEAQ (reference sequence). This CDR3 is built from 13 residues. Trimming took off 2 bases at V and 3 bases at J, with 7 bases between the two ends.

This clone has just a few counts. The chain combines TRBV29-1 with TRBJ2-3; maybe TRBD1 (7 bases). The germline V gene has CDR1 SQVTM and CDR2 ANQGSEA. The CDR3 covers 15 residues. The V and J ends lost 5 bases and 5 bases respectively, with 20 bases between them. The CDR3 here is CSVKGQGGGGDTQYF. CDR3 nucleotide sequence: TGCAGCGTTAAGGGCCAGGGGGGCGGTGGAGATACGCAGTATTTT.

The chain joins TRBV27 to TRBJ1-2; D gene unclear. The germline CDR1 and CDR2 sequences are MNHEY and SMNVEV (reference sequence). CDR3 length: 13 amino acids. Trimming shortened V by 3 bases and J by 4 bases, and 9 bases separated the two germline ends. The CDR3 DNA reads TGTGCCAGCAGTTTGGGCAGCTCCTATGGCTACACCTTC. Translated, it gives CASSLGSSYGYTF.

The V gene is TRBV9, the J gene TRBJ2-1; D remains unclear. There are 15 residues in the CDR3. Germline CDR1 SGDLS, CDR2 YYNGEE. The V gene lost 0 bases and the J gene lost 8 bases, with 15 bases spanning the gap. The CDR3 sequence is CASSVAVSPTHEQFF. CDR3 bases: TGTGCCAGCAGCGTAGCGGTATCACCAACCCATGAGCAGTTCTTC.

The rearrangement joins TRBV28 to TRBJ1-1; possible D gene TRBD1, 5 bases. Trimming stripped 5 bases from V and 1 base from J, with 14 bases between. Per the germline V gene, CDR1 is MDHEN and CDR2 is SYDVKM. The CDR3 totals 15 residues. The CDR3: CASSLTGLANTEAFF. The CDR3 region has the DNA TGTGCCAGCAGTCTAACAGGTCTGGCGAACACTGAAGCTTTCTTT.

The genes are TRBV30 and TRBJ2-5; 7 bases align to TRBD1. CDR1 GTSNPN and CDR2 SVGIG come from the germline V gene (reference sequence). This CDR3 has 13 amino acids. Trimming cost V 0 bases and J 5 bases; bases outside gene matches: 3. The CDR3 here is CAWSVQGQETQYF. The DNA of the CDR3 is TGTGCCTGGAGTGTACAGGGGCAGGAGACCCAGTACTTC.

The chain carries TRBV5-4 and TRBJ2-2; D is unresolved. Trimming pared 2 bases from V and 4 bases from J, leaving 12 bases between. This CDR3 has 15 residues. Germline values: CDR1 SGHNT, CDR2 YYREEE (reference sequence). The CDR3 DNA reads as TGTGCCAGCAGCTTAGCCGGCAGCTTCACCGGGGAGCTGTTTTTT. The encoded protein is CASSLAGSFTGELFF.

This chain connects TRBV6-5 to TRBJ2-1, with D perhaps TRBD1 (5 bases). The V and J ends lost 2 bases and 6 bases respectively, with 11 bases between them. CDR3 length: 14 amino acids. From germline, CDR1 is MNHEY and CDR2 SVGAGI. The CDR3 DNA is TGTGCCAGCAGTTACCCCGGACAAGGCAATGAGCAGTTCTTC. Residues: CASSYPGQGNEQFF.

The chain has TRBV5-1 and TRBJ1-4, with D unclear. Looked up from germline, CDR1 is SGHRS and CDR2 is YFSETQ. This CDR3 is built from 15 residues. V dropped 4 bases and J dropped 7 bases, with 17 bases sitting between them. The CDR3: CASSQQAREGEKLFF. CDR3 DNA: TGCGCCAGCAGCCAGCAGGCAAGGGAGGGTGAAAAACTGTTTTTT.

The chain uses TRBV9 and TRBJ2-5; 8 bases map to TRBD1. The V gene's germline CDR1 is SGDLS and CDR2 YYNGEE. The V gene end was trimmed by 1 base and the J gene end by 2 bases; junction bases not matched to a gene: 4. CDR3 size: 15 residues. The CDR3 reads CASSVRTGWQETQYF. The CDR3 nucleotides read TGTGCCAGCAGCGTACGGACAGGGTGGCAAGAGACCCAGTACTTC.

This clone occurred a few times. CDR3 coding DNA: TGTGCCAGCAGCCCAGGGACTATAGCCAAAAACATTCAGTACTTC. Its protein is CASSPGTIAKNIQYF. The V call is TRBV6-5, the J call TRBJ2-4; 7 bases line up with TRBD2. The CDR3 covers 15 residues. V trimming: 6 bases; J trimming: 0 bases; junction bases outside the gene matches: 5. Germline CDR1 reads MNHEY; CDR2 reads SVGAGI.

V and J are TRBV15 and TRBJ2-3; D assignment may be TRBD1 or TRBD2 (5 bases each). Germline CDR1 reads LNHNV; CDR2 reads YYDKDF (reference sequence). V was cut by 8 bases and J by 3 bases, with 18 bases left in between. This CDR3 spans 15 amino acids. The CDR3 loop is CATAERGAVTDTQYF. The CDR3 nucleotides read TGTGCCACCGCAGAAAGAGGGGCCGTGACAGATACGCAGTATTTT.

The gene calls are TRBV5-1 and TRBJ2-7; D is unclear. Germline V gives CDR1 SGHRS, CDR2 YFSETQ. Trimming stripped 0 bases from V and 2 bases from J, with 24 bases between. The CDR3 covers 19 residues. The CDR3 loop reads CASSLDSEIPPLRTYEQYF. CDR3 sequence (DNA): TGCGCCAGCAGCTTGGATTCAGAAATTCCTCCACTAAGAACCTACGAGCAGTACTTC.

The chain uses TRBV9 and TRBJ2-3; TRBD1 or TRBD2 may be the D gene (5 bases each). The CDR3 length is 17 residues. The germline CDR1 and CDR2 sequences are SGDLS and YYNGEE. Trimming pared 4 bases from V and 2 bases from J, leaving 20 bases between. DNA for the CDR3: TGTGCCAGCAGCTCCGGGACCATGCTACCCTTCACAGATACGCAGTATTTT. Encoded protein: CASSSGTMLPFTDTQYF.

The CDR3, as DNA: TGTGCCAGCAGCTTAGTCATAGCGGCGGGGGAGCAGTACTTC. Translated, it gives CASSLVIAAGEQYF. The gene calls are TRBV7-8 and TRBJ2-7; a possible D gene is TRBD2 (6 bases). The CDR3 has 14 amino acids. The germline gives CDR1 SGHVS, CDR2 FQNEAQ. Trimming pared 1 base from V and 7 bases from J, leaving 14 bases between.

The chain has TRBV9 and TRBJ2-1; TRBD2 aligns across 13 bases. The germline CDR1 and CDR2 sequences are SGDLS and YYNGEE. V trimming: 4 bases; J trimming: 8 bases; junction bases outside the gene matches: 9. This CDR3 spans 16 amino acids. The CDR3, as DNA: TGTGCCAGCAGCCCCGGACTAGCGGGAGTGGTATATGAGCAGTTCTTC. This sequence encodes CASSPGLAGVVYEQFF.

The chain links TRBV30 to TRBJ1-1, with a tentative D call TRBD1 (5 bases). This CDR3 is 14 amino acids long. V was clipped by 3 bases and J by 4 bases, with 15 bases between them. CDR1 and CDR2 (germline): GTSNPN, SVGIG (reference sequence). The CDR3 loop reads CAWRPMGGGTEAFF. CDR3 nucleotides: TGTGCCTGGAGGCCAATGGGGGGGGGCACTGAAGCTTTCTTT.

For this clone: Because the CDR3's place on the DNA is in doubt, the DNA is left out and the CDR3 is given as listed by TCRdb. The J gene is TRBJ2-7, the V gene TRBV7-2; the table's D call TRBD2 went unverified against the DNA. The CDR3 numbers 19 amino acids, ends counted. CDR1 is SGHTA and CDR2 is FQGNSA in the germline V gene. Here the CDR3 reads CASRLRAGLAGESTYEQYF.

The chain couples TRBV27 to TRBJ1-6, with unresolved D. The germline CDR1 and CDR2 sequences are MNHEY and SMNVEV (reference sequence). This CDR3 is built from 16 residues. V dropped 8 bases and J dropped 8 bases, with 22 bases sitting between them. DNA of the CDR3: TGTGCCAGCCAACGCCTAACACAGTTCTCTGATTCACCCCTCCACTTT. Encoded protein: CASQRLTQFSDSPLHF.

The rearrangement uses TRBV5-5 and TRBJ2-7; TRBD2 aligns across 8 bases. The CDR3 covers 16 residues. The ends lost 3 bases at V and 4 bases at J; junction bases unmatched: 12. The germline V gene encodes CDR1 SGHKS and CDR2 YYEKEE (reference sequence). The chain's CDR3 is CASSSQLAVAPYEQYF. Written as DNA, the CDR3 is TGTGCCAGCAGCTCACAACTAGCGGTTGCGCCTTACGAGCAGTACTTC.

CDR3 nucleotide sequence: TGTGCCAGCAGGTCCGGGACTACTCAGCAGTACTTC. Its translation is CASRSGTTQQYF. J is TRBJ2-7 and V is TRBV28, with 7 bases fitting TRBD2. Per germline, CDR1 MDHEN and CDR2 SYDVKM. The CDR3 contains 12 residues. The V gene end was trimmed by 6 bases and the J gene end by 8 bases; junction bases not matched to a gene: 7.

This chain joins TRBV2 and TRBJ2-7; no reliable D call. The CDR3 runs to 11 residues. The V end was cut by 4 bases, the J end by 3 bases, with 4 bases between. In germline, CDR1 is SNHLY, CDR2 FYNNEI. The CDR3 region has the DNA TGTGCCAGCAGTGCAAACTACGAGCAGTACTTC. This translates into CASSANYEQYF.

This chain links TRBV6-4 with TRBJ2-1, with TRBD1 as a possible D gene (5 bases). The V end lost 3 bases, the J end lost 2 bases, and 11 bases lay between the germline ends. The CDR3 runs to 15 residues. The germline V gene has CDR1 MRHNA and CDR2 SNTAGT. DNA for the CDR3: TGTGCCAGCAGTGATGGGGCCGAAACCTACAATGAGCAGTTCTTC. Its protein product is CASSDGAETYNEQFF.

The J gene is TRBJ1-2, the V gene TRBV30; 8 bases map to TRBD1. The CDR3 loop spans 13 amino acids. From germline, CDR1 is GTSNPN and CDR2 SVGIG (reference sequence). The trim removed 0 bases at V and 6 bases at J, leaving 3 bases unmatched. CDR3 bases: TGTGCCTGGAGTGTAGGACAGGGCCATGGCTACACCTTC. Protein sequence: CAWSVGQGHGYTF. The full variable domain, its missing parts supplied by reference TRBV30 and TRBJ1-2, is SQTIHQWPATLVQPVGSPLSLECTVEGTSNPNLYWYRQAAGRGLQLLFYSVGIGQISSEVPQNLSASRPQDRQFILSSKKLLLSDSGFYLCAWSVGQGHGYTFGSGTRLTVV.

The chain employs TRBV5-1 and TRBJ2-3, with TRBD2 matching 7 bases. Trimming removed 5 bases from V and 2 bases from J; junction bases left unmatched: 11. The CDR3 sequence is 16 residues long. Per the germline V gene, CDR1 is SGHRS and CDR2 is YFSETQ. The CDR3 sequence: CASRIRLAQNTDTQYF. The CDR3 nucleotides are TGCGCCAGCAGAATCCGACTAGCACAAAACACAGATACGCAGTATTTT.

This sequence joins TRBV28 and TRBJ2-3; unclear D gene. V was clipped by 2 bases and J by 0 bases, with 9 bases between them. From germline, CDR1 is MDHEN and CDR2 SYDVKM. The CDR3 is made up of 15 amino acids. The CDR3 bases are TGTGCCAGCAGTTTACTGGCGACCAGCACAGATACGCAGTATTTT. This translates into CASSLLATSTDTQYF.